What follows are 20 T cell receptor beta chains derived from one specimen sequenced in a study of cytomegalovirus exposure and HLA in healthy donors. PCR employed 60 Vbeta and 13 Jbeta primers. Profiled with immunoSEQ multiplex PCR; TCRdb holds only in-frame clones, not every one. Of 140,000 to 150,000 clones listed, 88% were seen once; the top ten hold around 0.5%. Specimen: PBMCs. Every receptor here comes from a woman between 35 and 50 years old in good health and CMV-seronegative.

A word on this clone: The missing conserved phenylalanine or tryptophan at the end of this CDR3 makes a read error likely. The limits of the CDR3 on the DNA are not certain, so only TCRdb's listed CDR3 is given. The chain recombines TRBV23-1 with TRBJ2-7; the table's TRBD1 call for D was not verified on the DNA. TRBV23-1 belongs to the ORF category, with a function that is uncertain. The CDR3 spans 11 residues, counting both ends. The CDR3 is CASSLWTGSLS.

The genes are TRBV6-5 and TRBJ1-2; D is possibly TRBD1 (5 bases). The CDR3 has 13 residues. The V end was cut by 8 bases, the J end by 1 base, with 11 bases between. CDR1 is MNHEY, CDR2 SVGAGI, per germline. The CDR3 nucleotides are TGTGCCAGCGCGCCCGGGGGTAACTATGGCTACACCTTC. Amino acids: CASAPGGNYGYTF.

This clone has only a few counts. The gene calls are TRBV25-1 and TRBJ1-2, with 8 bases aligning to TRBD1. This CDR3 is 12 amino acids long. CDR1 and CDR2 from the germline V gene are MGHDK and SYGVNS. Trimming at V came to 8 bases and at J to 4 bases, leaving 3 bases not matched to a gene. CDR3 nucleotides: TGTGCCAGCCGAGGGACAGGCTATGGCTACACCTTC. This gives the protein CASRGTGYGYTF.

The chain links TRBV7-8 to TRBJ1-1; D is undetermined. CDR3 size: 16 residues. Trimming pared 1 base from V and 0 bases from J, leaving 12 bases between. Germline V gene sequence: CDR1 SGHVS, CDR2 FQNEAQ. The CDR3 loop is CASSLDRQALNTEAFF. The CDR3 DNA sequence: TGTGCCAGCAGCTTAGATCGTCAGGCCTTGAACACTGAAGCTTTCTTT. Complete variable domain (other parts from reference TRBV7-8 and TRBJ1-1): GAGVSQSPRYKVAKRGQDVALRCDPISGHVSLFWYQQALGQGPEFLTYFQNEAQLDKSGLPSDRFFAERPEGSVSTLKIQRTQQEDSAVYLCASSLDRQALNTEAFFGQGTRLTVV.

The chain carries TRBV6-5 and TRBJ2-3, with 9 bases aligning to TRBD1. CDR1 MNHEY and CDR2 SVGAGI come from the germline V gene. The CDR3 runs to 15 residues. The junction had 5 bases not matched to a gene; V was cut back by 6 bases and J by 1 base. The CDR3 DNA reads TGTGCCAGCAGAACAGGGGGCGCCGGCACAGATACGCAGTATTTT. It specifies CASRTGGAGTDTQYF.

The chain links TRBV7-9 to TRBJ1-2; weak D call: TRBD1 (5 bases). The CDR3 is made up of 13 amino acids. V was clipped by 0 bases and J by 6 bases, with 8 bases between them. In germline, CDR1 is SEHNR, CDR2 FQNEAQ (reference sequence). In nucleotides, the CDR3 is TGTGCCAGCAGCTTAGCCGGGGGACATGGCTACACCTTC. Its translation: CASSLAGGHGYTF. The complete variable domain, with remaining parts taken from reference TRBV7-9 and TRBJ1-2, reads DTGVSQNPRHKITKRGQNVTFRCDPISEHNRLYWYRQTLGQGPEFLTYFQNEAQLEKSRLLSDRFSAERPKGSFSTLEIQRTEQGDSAMYLCASSLAGGHGYTFGSGTRLTVV.

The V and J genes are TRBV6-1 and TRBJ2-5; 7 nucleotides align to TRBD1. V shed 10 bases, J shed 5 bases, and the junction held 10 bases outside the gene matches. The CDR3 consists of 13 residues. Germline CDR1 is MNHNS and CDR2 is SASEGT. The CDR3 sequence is CATSTGRLETQYF. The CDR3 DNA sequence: TGTGCCACCTCGACAGGGCGTCTGGAGACCCAGTACTTC.

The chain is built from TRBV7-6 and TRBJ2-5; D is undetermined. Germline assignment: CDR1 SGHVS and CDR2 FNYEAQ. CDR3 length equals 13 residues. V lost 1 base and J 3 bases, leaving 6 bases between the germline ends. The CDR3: CASSLGAEETQYF. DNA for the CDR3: TGTGCCAGCAGCTTAGGGGCTGAAGAGACCCAGTACTTC.

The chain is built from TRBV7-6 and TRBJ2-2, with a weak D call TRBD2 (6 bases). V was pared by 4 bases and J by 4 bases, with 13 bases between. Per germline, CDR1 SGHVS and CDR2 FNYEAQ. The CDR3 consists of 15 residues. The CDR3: CASSSLGEATGELFF. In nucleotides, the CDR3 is TGTGCCAGCAGCTCTCTGGGGGAGGCCACCGGGGAGCTGTTTTTT.

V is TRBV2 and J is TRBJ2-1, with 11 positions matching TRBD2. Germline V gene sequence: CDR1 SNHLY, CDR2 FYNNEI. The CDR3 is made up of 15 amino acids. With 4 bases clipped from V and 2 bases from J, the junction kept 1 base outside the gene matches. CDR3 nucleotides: TGTGCCAGCAGTGTGACTAGCGGGACCTACAATGAGCAGTTCTTC. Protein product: CASSVTSGTYNEQFF. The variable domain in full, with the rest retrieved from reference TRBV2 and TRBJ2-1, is EPEVTQTPSHQVTQMGQEVILRCVPISNHLYFYWYRQILGQKVEFLVSFYNNEISEKSEIFDDQFSVERPDGSNFTLKIRSTKLEDSAMYFCASSVTSGTYNEQFFGPGTRLTVL.

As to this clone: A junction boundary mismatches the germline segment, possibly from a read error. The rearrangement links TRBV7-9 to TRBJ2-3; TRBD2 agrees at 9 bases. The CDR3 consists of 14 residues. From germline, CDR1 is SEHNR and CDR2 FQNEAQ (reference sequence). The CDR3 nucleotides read TGTTCCAGCAGCTTTAGCGGGAGTACAGATACGCAGTATTTT. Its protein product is CSSSFSGSTDTQYF. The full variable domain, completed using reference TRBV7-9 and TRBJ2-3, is DTGVSQNPRHKITKRGQNVTFRCDPISEHNRLYWYRQTLGQGPEFLTYFQNEAQLEKSRLLSDRFSAERPKGSFSTLEIQRTEQGDSAMYLCSSSFSGSTDTQYFGPGTRLTVL.

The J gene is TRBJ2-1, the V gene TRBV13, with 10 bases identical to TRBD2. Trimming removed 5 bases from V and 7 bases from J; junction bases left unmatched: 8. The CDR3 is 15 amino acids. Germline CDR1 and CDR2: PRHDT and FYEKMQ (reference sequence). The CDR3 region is CASSPPLAGVNEQFF. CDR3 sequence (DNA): TGTGCCAGCAGCCCGCCCCTAGCGGGAGTTAATGAGCAGTTCTTC.

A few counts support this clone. CDR3 residues: CASSSFLAGAYNEQFF. The CDR3 region has the DNA TGTGCCAGCAGTTCCTTCCTAGCGGGAGCCTACAATGAGCAGTTCTTC. V usage is TRBV28 and J usage is TRBJ2-1, with 10 bases identical to TRBD2. The CDR3 loop spans 16 amino acids. Germline trimming cut 4 bases from V and 2 bases from J; bases unmatched to any gene: 5. CDR1 MDHEN and CDR2 SYDVKM come from the germline V gene.

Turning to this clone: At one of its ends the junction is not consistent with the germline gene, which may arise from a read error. Here the CDR3 reads CSSSLTGGNEQYF. In DNA, the CDR3 is TGTTCCAGCAGCTTGACAGGGGGGAATGAGCAGTACTTC. The rearrangement uses TRBV7-9 and TRBJ2-7, with 9 positions matching TRBD1. Germline-derived CDR1 and CDR2 are SEHNR and FQNEAQ (reference sequence). The CDR3 spans 13 residues.

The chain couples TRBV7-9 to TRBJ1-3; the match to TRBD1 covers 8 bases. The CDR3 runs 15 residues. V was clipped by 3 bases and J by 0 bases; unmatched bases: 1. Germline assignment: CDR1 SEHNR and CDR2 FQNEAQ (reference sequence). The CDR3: CASSLGQASGNTIYF. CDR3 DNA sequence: TGTGCCAGCAGCTTGGGACAGGCCTCTGGAAACACCATATATTTT.

The CDR3 nucleotides are TGTGCCAGCAGCCCCCTCAAACTTTATGGCTACACCTTC. Its translation: CASSPLKLYGYTF. V gene TRBV6-6 combines with J gene TRBJ1-2; D remains ambiguous. The length of the CDR3 is 13 residues. Looked up from germline, CDR1 is MNHNY and CDR2 is SVGAGI (reference sequence). Trimming pared 6 bases from V and 5 bases from J, leaving 13 bases between.

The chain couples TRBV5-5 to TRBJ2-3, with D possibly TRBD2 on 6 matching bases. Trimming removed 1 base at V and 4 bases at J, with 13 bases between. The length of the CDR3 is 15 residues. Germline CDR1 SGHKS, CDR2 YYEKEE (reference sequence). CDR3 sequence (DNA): TGTGCCAGCAGCTTGATCGCGGGATTGGCAGATACGCAGTATTTT. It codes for CASSLIAGLADTQYF.

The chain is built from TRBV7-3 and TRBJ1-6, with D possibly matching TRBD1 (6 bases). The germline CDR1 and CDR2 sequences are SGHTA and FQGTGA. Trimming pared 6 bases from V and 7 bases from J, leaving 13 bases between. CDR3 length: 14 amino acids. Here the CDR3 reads CASRASGGNSPLHF. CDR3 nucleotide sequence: TGTGCCAGCAGAGCCAGTGGGGGCAATTCACCCCTCCACTTT.

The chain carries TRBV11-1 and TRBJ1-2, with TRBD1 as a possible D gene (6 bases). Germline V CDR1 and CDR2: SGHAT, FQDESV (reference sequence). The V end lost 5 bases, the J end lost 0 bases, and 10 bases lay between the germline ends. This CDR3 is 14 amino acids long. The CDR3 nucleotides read TGTGCCAGCAGCCTAGACAGGACTAACTATGGCTACACCTTC. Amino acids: CASSLDRTNYGYTF.

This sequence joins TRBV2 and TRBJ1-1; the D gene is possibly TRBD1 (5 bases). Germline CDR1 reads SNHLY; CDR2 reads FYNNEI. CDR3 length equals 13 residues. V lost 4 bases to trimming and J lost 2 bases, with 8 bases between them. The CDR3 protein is CASSADRNTEAFF. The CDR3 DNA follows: TGTGCCAGCAGTGCCGACAGAAACACTGAAGCTTTCTTT.